Each of the 9 T cell receptor beta chains below was sequenced from the same sample in a study of blood T cells in healthy people across ages. Primers used in a second PCR of roughly 7 to 12 cycles were a sample-barcoded 5' primer and a J-beta primer mix. TCRdb processed the 5' RACE reads anew with MiXCR; each CDR3 protein has one entry. Of approximately 780,000 distinct CDR3 sequences listed, 25% to 30% are singletons. This sample was also put to use in a study of T cells of mothers and their children.

The specimen sequenced was blood. All receptors derive from a boy younger than 18 in good health.

This clonotype has ten or more counts. J is TRBJ1-2 and V is TRBV7-9; D perhaps matches TRBD1 (6 bases). Trimming cost V 1 base and J 2 bases, with 8 bases left between them. CDR1 and CDR2 (germline): SEHNR, FQNEAQ (reference sequence). The CDR3 has 14 residues. Written as DNA, the CDR3 is TGTGCCAGCAGCTTAGGGGGGCAAAACTATGGCTACACCTTC. Its protein product is CASSLGGQNYGYTF.

V and J are TRBV4-1 and TRBJ2-7, with TRBD2 as a possible D gene (6 bases). Germline lookup yields CDR1 MGHRA and CDR2 YSYEKL. V was trimmed by 4 bases and J by 5 bases, leaving 12 bases between them. This CDR3 comprises 13 residues. CDR3 sequence: CASSPGPGDEQYF. The CDR3 nucleotides are TGCGCCAGCAGCCCGGGACCGGGGGACGAGCAGTACTTC.

The chain carries TRBV27 and TRBJ2-4; perhaps TRBD2 as D (5 bases). V lost 5 bases and J lost 2, with 19 bases in between. The CDR3 length is 17 residues. The V gene's germline CDR1 is MNHEY and CDR2 SMNVEV (reference sequence). CDR3 sequence (DNA): TGTGCCAGCAGTGGGGTGTCTACGGGGATCACCAAAAACATTCAGTACTTC. Its protein product is CASSGVSTGITKNIQYF.

This clonotype appeared a few times. The rearrangement links TRBV6-5 to TRBJ2-1; a weak D match, TRBD2 (5 bases). The CDR3 is 13 residues long. Trimming removed 7 bases at V and 9 bases at J, with 16 bases between. Germline assignment: CDR1 MNHEY and CDR2 SVGAGI. Written as DNA, the CDR3 is TGTGCCAGCACCTCACTAGGGTCCGGTGAGCAGTTCTTC. Its translation is CASTSLGSGEQFF.

This clonotype was counted ten times or more. V usage is TRBV6-5 and J usage is TRBJ2-5; tentatively, D is TRBD1 or TRBD2 (5 bases each). Germline V gene data show CDR1 as MNHEY and CDR2 as SVGAGI. Trimming cost V 9 bases and J 2 bases, with 16 bases left between them. There are 14 residues in the CDR3. CDR3 region: CASLGPHPQETQYF. The CDR3 nucleotides read TGTGCCAGTTTGGGACCGCATCCTCAAGAGACCCAGTACTTC.

The rearrangement uses TRBV5-1 and TRBJ1-5; the D gene is possibly TRBD1 (5 bases). With 0 bases removed from V and 3 bases from J, the gap between germline ends came to 10 bases. This CDR3 is 15 amino acids long. The germline V gene has CDR1 SGHRS and CDR2 YFSETQ. DNA of the CDR3: TGCGCCAGCAGCTTGGCGGGGCAGTCCAATCAGCCCCAGCATTTT. Translating gives CASSLAGQSNQPQHF.

In this sample, this clonotype turned up a few times. This sequence joins TRBV3-1 and TRBJ2-7, with a weak D call TRBD1 (5 bases). CDR3 length equals 14 residues. Trimming took off 0 bases at V and 3 bases at J, with 9 bases between the two ends. CDR1 is LGHDT and CDR2 is YNNKEL in the germline V gene (reference sequence). The CDR3 sequence: CASSQETRVYEQYF. The DNA of the CDR3 is TGTGCCAGCAGCCAAGAGACCAGGGTCTACGAGCAGTACTTC.

Remarks on this clonotype: The junction does not match germline at one end; this may be a read error. The CDR3 spells CVSSYTEGPYEQYF. The CDR3 DNA is TGTGTCAGCAGTTACACTGAGGGTCCCTACGAGCAGTACTTC. This chain uses TRBV6-6 with TRBJ2-7; the D gene is possibly TRBD2 (5 bases). The CDR3 has 14 amino acids. Germline-derived CDR1 and CDR2 are MNHNY and SVGAGI (reference sequence).

The chain couples TRBV6-5 to TRBJ2-5; 7 positions match TRBD1. J gave up 0 bases and V 2 bases, and 3 bases lay outside the gene matches. The CDR3 is 15 amino acids. The germline gives CDR1 MNHEY, CDR2 SVGAGI. CDR3 bases: TGTGCCAGCAGTTACCAGGGACAGTACCAAGAGACCCAGTACTTC. It encodes CASSYQGQYQETQYF.